This TCR beta chain stems from a study of regulatory T cells in long-lasting Graves disease. This clonotype appeared a few times. The antigen remains undetermined. Arm-PCR of CDR3 regions and iRepertoire HTBI primers were used to build TCR beta libraries. MiXCR, applied by TCRdb to the multiplex PCR reads, yields one record per CDR3 protein. The data contain fewer than 650,000 distinct CDR3 sequences, about 15% of them singletons. The CDR3 sequence is 14 residues long. In germline, CDR1 is LNHDA, CDR2 SQIVND (reference sequence). After removal of 8 bases from V and 7 bases from J, the junction contained 12 bases not matched to a gene. Study-level points and caveats: TCR diversity was lower in persistent than newly diagnosed Graves' disease.

Time point indicated: newly diagnosed GD, antithyroid drugs for less than 3 months. From RNA extracted from PBMCs, the TCR library was made. The data were also submitted as part of a second study, on T cells in Graves' hyperthyroidism and ophthalmopathy.

The chain employs TRBV19 and TRBJ1-2; 8 positions match TRBD1. Sequencing used peripheral blood mononuclear cells (PBMCs), obtained at new diagnosis, from a patient treated with antithyroid drugs. The clonotype comes from a man aged 18 to 35 with Graves disease. The chain's CDR3 is CASQMDREGAGYTF. The CDR3 DNA reads TGTGCCAGTCAGATGGACAGGGAAGGTGCTGGCTACACCTTC.